This TCR beta chain was identified in a study of regulatory T cells in long-lasting Graves disease. Study-level points and caveats: More public clonotypes were shared by persistent patients (around 2,800) than by new patients (more than 950).

Relying on iRepertoire HTBI primers and Arm-PCR of CDR3 regions, the team built TCR beta libraries. Per the study methods: Samples jointly harbored 62 TRBV and fewer than 15 TRBJ segments. TCRdb called the multiplex PCR reads again in MiXCR, with one record for every CDR3 protein. The V and J calls and clone size are TCRdb's, not the authors'. The profile covers hundreds of thousands of distinct CDR3 sequences, with around 16% appearing a single time and about 24% taken by the ten largest. Time point denoted: newly diagnosed GD, antithyroid drugs for less than 3 months. The TCR library used RNA extracted from PBMCs. There are many counts of this clonotype. Its antigen is as yet unknown. Specimen: peripheral blood mononuclear cells (PBMCs), collected at new diagnosis, from a patient treated with antithyroid drugs. The clonotype comes from a female donor with Graves disease.

The DNA of the CDR3 is TGTGCTAGTGGTTTGTTCCAGGGGATCGCAGATACGCAGTATTTT. It translates to CASGLFQGIADTQYF. V usage is TRBV12-5 and J usage is TRBJ2-3, with D possibly TRBD1 on 6 matching bases. The germline CDR1 and CDR2 sequences are LGHNT and FRNRAP. Trimming took off 2 bases at V and 4 bases at J, with 13 bases between the two ends. This CDR3 spans 15 amino acids. Looking up the rest from reference TRBV12-5 and TRBJ2-3 gives the full variable domain: DARVTQTPRHKVTEMGQEVTMRCQPILGHNTVFWYRQTMMQGLELLAYFRNRAPLDDSGMPKDRFSAEMPDATLATLKIQPSEPRDSAVYFCASGLFQGIADTQYFGPGTRLTVL.